Each of the 29 T cell receptor beta chains below was sequenced from the same sample in a study of T cells in Graves' hyperthyroidism and ophthalmopathy. The investigators amplified TCR beta CDR3 regions from RNA transcripts. HTBI primers were the set used in a first-round RT-PCR of the TCR CDR3. Each CDR3 protein gets one entry after TCRdb re-called the multiplex PCR reads with MiXCR. The table lists 500,000 to 650,000 distinct CDR3 sequences, nearly 20% of them singletons. The specimen sequenced was blood. These receptors all come from a man aged 35-49 years with Graves' ophthalmopathy.

This clonotype was counted a few times. This chain uses TRBV20-1 with TRBJ2-7; D not resolved. This CDR3 has 10 amino acids. The germline V gene encodes CDR1 DFQATT and CDR2 SNEGSKA (reference sequence). Between the trimmed V and J ends, which lost 7 bases and 1 base, there was a span of 5 bases. The DNA for the CDR3 is TGCAGTGTATTGTCCTACGAGCAGTACTTC. It translates to CSVLSYEQYF.

In this sample, this clonotype turned up a few times. The chain is built from TRBV20-1 and TRBJ1-2; 7 positions match TRBD1. The CDR3 totals 13 residues. CDR1 and CDR2 (germline): DFQATT, SNEGSKA (reference sequence). V shed 5 bases, J shed 4 bases, and the junction held 7 bases outside the gene matches. CDR3 nucleotides: TGCAGTGCTCCGACAGGGCGCCCCTATGGCTACACCTTC. Residues: CSAPTGRPYGYTF.

The chain is built from TRBV29-1 and TRBJ2-7; D is uncertain. Germline V lookup: CDR1 SQVTM, CDR2 ANQGSEA. The V end was cut by 4 bases, the J end by 6 bases, with 13 bases between. The CDR3 has 12 residues. DNA for the CDR3: TGCAGCGTTGGGTCTCCCCCTCGCGAGCAGTACTTC. Translated: CSVGSPPREQYF.

This clonotype was seen only a few times. The chain has TRBV24-1 and TRBJ2-1, with D uncertain. Trimming pared 3 bases from V and 0 bases from J, leaving 11 bases between. The CDR3 extends over 16 amino acids. Germline loops: CDR1 KGHDR, CDR2 SFDVKD. In DNA form, the CDR3 reads TGTGCCACCAGTGATCACACCCCAAGCTCCTACAATGAGCAGTTCTTC. Its translation: CATSDHTPSSYNEQFF.

This clonotype was picked up a small number of times. V and J are TRBV20-1 and TRBJ2-3, with D unclear. The CDR3 totals 13 residues. The germline V and J ends were trimmed by 3 bases and 1 base, with 8 bases remaining between them. Germline CDR1 reads DFQATT; CDR2 reads SNEGSKA (reference sequence). CDR3: CSASRWGTDTQYF. CDR3 bases: TGCAGTGCTAGTAGGTGGGGCACAGATACGCAGTATTTT.

Ten or more counts support this clonotype. The CDR3 reads CASSWGLEQFF. CDR3 DNA: TGTGCCAGCAGCTGGGGACTTGAGCAGTTCTTC. The chain is built from TRBV7-9 and TRBJ2-1; tentatively, D is TRBD2 (6 bases). V lost 4 bases and J lost 9, with 7 bases in between. The germline V gene has CDR1 SEHNR and CDR2 FQNEAQ (reference sequence). The CDR3 totals 11 residues. The full variable domain, rest sourced from reference TRBV7-9 and TRBJ2-1, is DTGVSQNPRHKITKRGQNVTFRCDPISEHNRLYWYRQTLGQGPEFLTYFQNEAQLEKSRLLSDRFSAERPKGSFSTLEIQRTEQGDSAMYLCASSWGLEQFFGPGTRLTVL.

This clonotype was counted only a few times. This sequence joins TRBV15 and TRBJ2-7, with no clear D. Germline CDR1 and CDR2: LNHNV and YYDKDF (reference sequence). This CDR3 comprises 12 residues. The V and J ends lost 4 bases and 7 bases respectively, with 11 bases between them. CDR3 protein: CATSNKGSEQYF. The CDR3 DNA is TGTGCCACCAGCAATAAGGGTTCGGAGCAGTACTTC.

V is TRBV11-2 and J is TRBJ2-7, with 10 nucleotides matching TRBD2. The CDR3 has 17 amino acids. Per the germline V gene, CDR1 is SGHAT and CDR2 is FQNNGV. J lost 2 bases, V lost 5 bases, and 12 bases had no gene match. CDR3 coding DNA: TGTGCCAGCAGCGAAGAGGCTAGCGGGAGAGGAACCTACGAGCAGTACTTC. Its translation: CASSEEASGRGTYEQYF.

In this sample, this clonotype turned up a few times. The V gene is TRBV7-2, the J gene TRBJ2-5, with D tentatively TRBD1 or TRBD2 (6 bases each). Trimming pared 5 bases from V and 0 bases from J, leaving 13 bases between. The germline V gene encodes CDR1 SGHTA and CDR2 FQGNSA. The CDR3 totals 15 residues. The CDR3, as DNA: TGTGCCAGCAGCGTACAGGGAGGCAACCAAGAGACCCAGTACTTC. Its translation: CASSVQGGNQETQYF.

This clonotype was detected only a few times. CDR3 nucleotide sequence: TGTGCCAGCATCCCGCGGGGCACTAGCTCCTACAATGAGCAGTTCTTC. Translating it yields CASIPRGTSSYNEQFF. The rearrangement links TRBV6-1 to TRBJ2-1; a weak D match, TRBD2 (6 bases). Germline CDR1 and CDR2: MNHNS and SASEGT. V dropped 7 bases and J dropped 0 bases, with 16 bases sitting between them. CDR3 size: 16 residues.

There are a few counts of this clonotype. The chain links TRBV20-1 to TRBJ2-1, with 15 bases lining up with TRBD2. V lost 5 bases, J lost 10 bases, and 3 bases stayed unmatched. This CDR3 contains 13 residues. Germline V gene data show CDR1 as DFQATT and CDR2 as SNEGSKA (reference sequence). The chain's CDR3 is CSAPGTSGGEQFF. CDR3 DNA sequence: TGCAGTGCTCCTGGGACTAGCGGGGGGGAGCAGTTCTTC.

The chain is built from TRBV29-1 and TRBJ2-5; TRBD1 might be the D (6 bases). The CDR3 is 16 residues long. Trimming took off 6 bases at V and 7 bases at J, with 27 bases between the two ends. The germline CDR1 and CDR2 sequences are SQVTM and ANQGSEA. CDR3 residues: CSVVTPGTPAKGTQYF. The CDR3 DNA is TGCAGCGTCGTGACCCCCGGGACACCCGCTAAAGGGACCCAGTACTTC. The whole variable domain, filled in from reference TRBV29-1 and TRBJ2-5, reads SAVISQKPSRDICQRGTSLTIQCQVDSQVTMMFWYRQQPGQSLTLIATANQGSEATYESGFVIDKFPISRPNLTFSTLTVSNMSPEDSSIYLCSVVTPGTPAKGTQYFGPGTRLLVL.

This clonotype was counted ten times or more. The J gene is TRBJ2-3, the V gene TRBV27, with D perhaps given as TRBD1 or TRBD2 (5 bases each). This CDR3 has 16 residues. Germline CDR1 MNHEY, CDR2 SMNVEV (reference sequence). V shed 1 base and J shed 2 bases, with 13 bases lying between them. CDR3 nucleotides: TGTGCCAGCAGTTTATGGGGGTCGCGCGCCACAGATACGCAGTATTTT. Translating gives CASSLWGSRATDTQYF.

In its sample, this clonotype was seen many times. The chain carries TRBV6-1 and TRBJ2-7; TRBD2 aligns across 12 bases. V was clipped by 5 bases and J by 6 bases; unmatched bases: 2. This CDR3 comprises 13 residues. Germline CDR1 MNHNS, CDR2 SASEGT. DNA for the CDR3: TGTGCCAGCAGTTCTAGCGGGAGGGGCGAGCAGTACTTC. This codes for CASSSSGRGEQYF.

In this sample, this clonotype turned up many times. The chain carries TRBV3-1 and TRBJ2-3, with 13 bases aligning to TRBD2. From germline, CDR1 is LGHDT and CDR2 YNNKEL (reference sequence). The J segment lost 0 bases and the V segment lost 4 bases, leaving 7 bases of the junction unmatched. This CDR3 is built from 18 residues. CDR3 sequence reads: CASSRRTSGGASTDTQYF. The DNA for the CDR3 is TGTGCCAGCAGCCGCAGAACTAGCGGGGGGGCTAGCACAGATACGCAGTATTTT.

The sample holds many counts of this clonotype. V usage is TRBV2 and J usage is TRBJ2-1; D not certain. Germline V gene data show CDR1 as SNHLY and CDR2 as FYNNEI. The CDR3 runs 14 residues. Trimming took off 7 bases at V and 4 bases at J, with 14 bases between the two ends. The CDR3 DNA follows: TGTGCCAGCACCTGGGCAGCCTTATACAATGAGCAGTTCTTC. This encodes CASTWAALYNEQFF. Supplemented by reference TRBV2 and TRBJ2-1, the full variable domain reads EPEVTQTPSHQVTQMGQEVILRCVPISNHLYFYWYRQILGQKVEFLVSFYNNEISEKSEIFDDQFSVERPDGSNFTLKIRSTKLEDSAMYFCASTWAALYNEQFFGPGTRLTVL.

This clonotype was counted many times. The CDR3 DNA follows: TGTGCCAGCAGCCCTCGGACAGGGAACACCGGGGAGCTGTTTTTT. This encodes CASSPRTGNTGELFF. V usage is TRBV11-2 and J usage is TRBJ2-2, with 7 bases lining up with TRBD1. The CDR3 is 15 amino acids. The V gene end was trimmed by 5 bases and the J gene end by 1 base; junction bases not matched to a gene: 4. Germline-derived CDR1 and CDR2 are SGHAT and FQNNGV.

This clonotype was detected a few times. The chain joins TRBV10-1 to TRBJ1-1, with no clear D. Between the trimmed V and J ends, which lost 6 bases and 1 base, there was a span of 9 bases. The germline V gene encodes CDR1 WNHNN and CDR2 SYGVQD (reference sequence). The CDR3 runs 13 residues. CDR3 coding DNA: TGCGCCAGCAGCCCCGATTGGAACACTGAAGCTTTCTTT. Protein product: CASSPDWNTEAFF.

The chain is built from TRBV7-9 and TRBJ2-7, with a tentative D call TRBD1 (6 bases). The CDR3 loop spans 15 amino acids. V lost 0 bases and J lost 5, with 14 bases in between. Germline loops: CDR1 SEHNR, CDR2 FQNEAQ (reference sequence). The CDR3 DNA follows: TGTGCCAGCAGCTTAGCTTCCAGGGGTGGGAACGAGCAGTACTTC. Protein product: CASSLASRGGNEQYF.

This clonotype has at least ten counts. The CDR3 coding sequence is TGTGCCAGCAGCTTAGGGGTTATCACCGGGGAGCTGTTTTTT. The encoded protein is CASSLGVITGELFF. The chain has TRBV7-2 and TRBJ2-2; D unclear. Germline V gives CDR1 SGHTA, CDR2 FQGNSA. Trimming took 1 base from V and 4 from J, leaving 7 bases between them. The CDR3 has 14 amino acids.

The CDR3 DNA reads TGCAGTGCTTCTGGACAGGGGGCGGTTGAGCAGTTCTTC. Protein: CSASGQGAVEQFF. J is TRBJ2-1 and V is TRBV20-1; TRBD1 matches at 11 bases. Per the germline V gene, CDR1 is DFQATT and CDR2 is SNEGSKA (reference sequence). This CDR3 contains 13 residues. Trimming cost V 5 bases and J 9 bases; bases outside gene matches: 6.

This clonotype was recorded once. The rearrangement links TRBV5-6 to TRBJ2-7, with 9 bases aligning to TRBD1. The CDR3 consists of 15 residues. The V gene end was trimmed by 4 bases and the J gene end by 1 base; junction bases not matched to a gene: 6. Per the germline V gene, CDR1 is SGHDT and CDR2 is YYEEEE. CDR3 DNA: TGTGCCAGCAGCGGGGGGACAGGGTATTCCTACGAGCAGTACTTC. This codes for CASSGGTGYSYEQYF.

V usage is TRBV20-1 and J usage is TRBJ1-2; D unresolved. This CDR3 spans 13 amino acids. From germline, CDR1 is DFQATT and CDR2 SNEGSKA (reference sequence). With 2 bases removed from V and 4 bases from J, the gap between germline ends came to 11 bases. CDR3 in amino acids: CSARLATGYGYTF. The CDR3 bases are TGCAGTGCTAGATTGGCGACTGGCTATGGCTACACCTTC.

This clonotype occurred a few times. CDR3 sequence: CSVFHGAGNTGELFF. CDR3 nucleotide sequence: TGCAGCGTTTTCCACGGAGCGGGTAACACCGGGGAGCTGTTTTTT. V and J are TRBV29-1 and TRBJ2-2; tentative D call: TRBD2 (6 bases). There are 15 residues in the CDR3. In germline, CDR1 is SQVTM, CDR2 ANQGSEA. Trimming cost V 5 bases and J 2 bases, with 15 bases left between them.

This clonotype has more than one count but fewer than ten. The chain couples TRBV30 to TRBJ2-3, with D unresolved. The ends were cut back, 4 bases at V and 6 bases at J, with 11 bases in the middle. The CDR3 is 12 amino acids. Germline loops: CDR1 GTSNPN, CDR2 SVGIG (reference sequence). The CDR3 DNA reads TGTGCCTGGACCCAATATGGGGATACGCAGTATTTT. Translation: CAWTQYGDTQYF.

On this clonotype: A much larger clone lies a single base off, so this may be a read error. The genes are TRBV19 and TRBJ1-2; no reliable D call. V was trimmed by 2 bases and J by 7 bases, leaving 8 bases between them. The CDR3 covers 12 residues. Germline V gene data show CDR1 as LNHDA and CDR2 as SQIVND (reference sequence). In nucleotides, the CDR3 is TGTGCCAGTAGTATATCGGTCTGTGGCTACACCTTC. Encoded protein: CASSISVCGYTF.

This clonotype was seen a handful of times. This chain uses TRBV6-1 with TRBJ2-3; either TRBD1 or TRBD2 may supply D (5 bases each). The CDR3 loop spans 17 amino acids. The V gene lost 9 bases and the J gene lost 2 bases, with 24 bases spanning the gap. Germline V gene data show CDR1 as MNHNS and CDR2 as SASEGT. CDR3 in amino acids: CARPFPGFGTTTDTQYF. CDR3 DNA sequence: TGTGCCAGACCCTTCCCGGGTTTTGGGACCACCACAGATACGCAGTATTTT.

This clonotype was counted many times. The gene calls are TRBV7-2 and TRBJ2-1, with 10 bases aligning to TRBD2. The CDR3 spans 16 residues. V shed 5 bases and J 6 bases; nucleotides not matched to a gene: 10. Germline loops: CDR1 SGHTA, CDR2 FQGNSA. CDR3 region: CASSTSSGSLRNEQFF. The CDR3 region has the DNA TGTGCCAGCAGCACCTCTAGCGGGAGCCTCCGCAATGAGCAGTTCTTC.

This clonotype was seen more than once but under ten times. The genes are TRBV9 and TRBJ2-1; D is ambiguous. Germline V gene sequence: CDR1 SGDLS, CDR2 YYNGEE. The V gene lost 3 bases and the J gene lost 0 bases, with 10 bases spanning the gap. The CDR3 has 15 amino acids. DNA of the CDR3: TGTGCCAGCAGCGCCACTAAGAGCTCCTACAATGAGCAGTTCTTC. It is translated as CASSATKSSYNEQFF.